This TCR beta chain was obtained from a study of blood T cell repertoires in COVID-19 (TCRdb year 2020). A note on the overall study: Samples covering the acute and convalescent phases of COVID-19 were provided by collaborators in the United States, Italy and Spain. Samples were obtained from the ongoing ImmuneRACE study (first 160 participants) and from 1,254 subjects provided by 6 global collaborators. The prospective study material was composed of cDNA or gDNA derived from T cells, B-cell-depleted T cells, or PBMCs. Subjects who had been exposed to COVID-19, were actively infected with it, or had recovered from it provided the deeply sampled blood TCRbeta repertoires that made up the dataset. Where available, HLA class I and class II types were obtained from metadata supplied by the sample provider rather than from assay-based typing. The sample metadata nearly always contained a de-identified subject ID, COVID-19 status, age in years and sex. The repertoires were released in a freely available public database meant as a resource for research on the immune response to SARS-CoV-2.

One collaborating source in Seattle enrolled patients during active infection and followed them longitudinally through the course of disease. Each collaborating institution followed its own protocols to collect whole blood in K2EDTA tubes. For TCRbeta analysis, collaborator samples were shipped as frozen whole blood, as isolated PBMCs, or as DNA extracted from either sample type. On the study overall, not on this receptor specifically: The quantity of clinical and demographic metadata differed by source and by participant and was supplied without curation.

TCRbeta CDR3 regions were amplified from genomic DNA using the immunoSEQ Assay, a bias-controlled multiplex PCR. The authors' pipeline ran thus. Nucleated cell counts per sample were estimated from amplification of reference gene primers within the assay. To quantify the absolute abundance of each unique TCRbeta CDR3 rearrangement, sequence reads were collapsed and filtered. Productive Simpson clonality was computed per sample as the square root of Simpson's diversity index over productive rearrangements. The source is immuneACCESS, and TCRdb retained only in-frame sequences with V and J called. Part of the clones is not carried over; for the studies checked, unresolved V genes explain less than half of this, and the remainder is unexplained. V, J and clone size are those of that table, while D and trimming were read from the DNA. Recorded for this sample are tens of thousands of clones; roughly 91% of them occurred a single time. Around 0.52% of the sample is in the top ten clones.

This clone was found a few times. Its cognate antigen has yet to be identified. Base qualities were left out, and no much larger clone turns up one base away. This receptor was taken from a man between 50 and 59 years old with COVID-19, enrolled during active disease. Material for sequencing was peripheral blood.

CDR3 protein: CASSLFSGGEAFF. The DNA sequence is TGTGCCAGCAGCTTATTCAGCGGGGGTGAAGCTTTCTTT. The chain is assembled from TRBV7-3 and TRBJ1-1; TRBD1 is perhaps the D gene, given 5 matching bases. Sequences SGHTA (CDR1) and FQGTGA (CDR2) are obtained from the germline V gene. The junction shows trimming of 2 bases on V and 7 bases on J, plus 11 bases between the germline ends. From cysteine to phenylalanine, the CDR3 is 13 amino acids long. This entry keeps only the CDR3 DNA: 39 bases, framed from base 1.